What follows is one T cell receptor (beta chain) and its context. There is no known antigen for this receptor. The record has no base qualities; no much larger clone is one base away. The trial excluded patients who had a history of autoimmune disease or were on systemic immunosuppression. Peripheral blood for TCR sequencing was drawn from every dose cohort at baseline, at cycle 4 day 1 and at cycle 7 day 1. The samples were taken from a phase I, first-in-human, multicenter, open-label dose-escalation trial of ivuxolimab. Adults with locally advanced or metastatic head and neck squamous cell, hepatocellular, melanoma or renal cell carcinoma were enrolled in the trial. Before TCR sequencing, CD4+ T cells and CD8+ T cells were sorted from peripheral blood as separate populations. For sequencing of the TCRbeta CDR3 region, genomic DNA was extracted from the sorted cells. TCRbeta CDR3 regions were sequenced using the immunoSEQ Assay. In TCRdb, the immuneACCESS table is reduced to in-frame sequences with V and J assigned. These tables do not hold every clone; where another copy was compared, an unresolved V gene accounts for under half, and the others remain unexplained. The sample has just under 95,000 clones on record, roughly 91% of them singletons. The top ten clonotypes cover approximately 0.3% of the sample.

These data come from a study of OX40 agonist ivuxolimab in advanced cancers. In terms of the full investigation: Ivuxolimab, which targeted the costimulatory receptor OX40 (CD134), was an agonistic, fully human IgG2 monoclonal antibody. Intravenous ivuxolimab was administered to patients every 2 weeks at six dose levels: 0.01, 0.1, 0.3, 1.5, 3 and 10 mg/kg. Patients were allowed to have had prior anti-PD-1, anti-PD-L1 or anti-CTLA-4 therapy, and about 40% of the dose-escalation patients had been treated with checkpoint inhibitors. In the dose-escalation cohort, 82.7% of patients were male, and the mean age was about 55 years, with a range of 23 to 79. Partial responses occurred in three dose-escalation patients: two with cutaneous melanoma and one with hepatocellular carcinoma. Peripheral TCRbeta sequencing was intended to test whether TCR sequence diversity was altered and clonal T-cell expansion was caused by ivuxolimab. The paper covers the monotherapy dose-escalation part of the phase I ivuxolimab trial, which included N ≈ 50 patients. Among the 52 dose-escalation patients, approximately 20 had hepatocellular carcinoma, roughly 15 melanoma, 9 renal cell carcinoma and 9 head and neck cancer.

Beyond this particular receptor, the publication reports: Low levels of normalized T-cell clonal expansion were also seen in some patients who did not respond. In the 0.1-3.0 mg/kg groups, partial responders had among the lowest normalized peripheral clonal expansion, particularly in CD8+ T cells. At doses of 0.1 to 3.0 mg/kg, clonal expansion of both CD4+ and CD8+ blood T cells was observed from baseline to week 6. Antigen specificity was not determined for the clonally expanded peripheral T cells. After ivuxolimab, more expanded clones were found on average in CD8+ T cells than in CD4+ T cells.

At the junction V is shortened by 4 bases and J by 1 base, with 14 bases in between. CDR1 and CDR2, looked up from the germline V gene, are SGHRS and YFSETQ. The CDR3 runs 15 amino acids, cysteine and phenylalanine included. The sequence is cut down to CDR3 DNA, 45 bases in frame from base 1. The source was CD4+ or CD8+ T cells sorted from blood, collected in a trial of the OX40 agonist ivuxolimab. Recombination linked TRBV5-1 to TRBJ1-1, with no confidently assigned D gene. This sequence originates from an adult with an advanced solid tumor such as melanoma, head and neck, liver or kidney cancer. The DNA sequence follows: TGCGCCAGCAGCGCCTCCTCCGGAGGGAACACTGAAGCTTTCTTT. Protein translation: CASSASSGGNTEAFF. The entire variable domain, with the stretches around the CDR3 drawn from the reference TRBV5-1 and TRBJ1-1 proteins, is KAGVTQTPRYLIKTRGQQVTLSCSPISGHRSVSWYQQTPGQGLQFLFEYFSETQRNKGNFPGRFSGRQFSNSRSEMNVSTLELGDSALYLCASSASSGGNTEAFFGQGTRLTVV.